Shown below are 22 T cell receptor beta chains from a single sample sequenced in a study of OX40 agonist ivuxolimab in advanced cancers. TCRdb's copy holds only in-frame clones and misses some; the assay was immunoSEQ multiplex PCR. The profile shows about 77,000 clones, over 75% of them singletons. This sample comprised CD4+ or CD8+ T cells sorted from blood, obtained in a trial of the OX40 agonist ivuxolimab. The receptor source for this set is an adult with an advanced solid tumor such as melanoma, head and neck, liver or kidney cancer.

The chain joins TRBV27 to TRBJ1-5, with 7 positions matching TRBD1. CDR3 size: 17 residues. V trimming: 0 bases; J trimming: 2 bases; junction bases outside the gene matches: 7. Germline V CDR1 and CDR2: MNHEY, SMNVEV (reference sequence). CDR3 sequence (DNA): TGTGCCAGCAGTTTATCACAAGGACAGGCGGGCAATCAGCCCCAGCATTTT. Protein product: CASSLSQGQAGNQPQHF.

The V and J genes are TRBV27 and TRBJ2-7; 8 bases match TRBD2. From germline, CDR1 is MNHEY and CDR2 SMNVEV (reference sequence). V was clipped by 2 bases and J by 3 bases; unmatched bases: 6. This CDR3 has 15 amino acids. This chain's CDR3 is CASSLALAVVYEQYF. The CDR3, as DNA: TGTGCCAGCAGTTTAGCACTAGCGGTAGTCTACGAGCAGTACTTC.

Only a few counts were recorded for this clone. V gene TRBV18 combines with J gene TRBJ1-5, with TRBD1 matching over 7 bases. The CDR3 extends over 14 amino acids. Germline lookup yields CDR1 KGHSH and CDR2 LQKENI. The trim removed 3 bases at V and 7 bases at J, leaving 6 bases unmatched. For the CDR3, the DNA is TGTGCCAGCTCACCCGGGGCAGGGGGACAGCCCCAGCATTTT. Translation: CASSPGAGGQPQHF. Full variable domain (missing parts from reference TRBV18 and TRBJ1-5): NAGVMQNPRHLVRRRGQEARLRCSPMKGHSHVYWYRQLPEEGLKFMVYLQKENIIDESGMPKERFSAEFPKEGPSILRIQQVVRGDSAAYFCASSPGAGGQPQHFGDGTRLSIL.

The chain links TRBV6-5 to TRBJ2-7, with D maybe TRBD2 (6 bases). The ends were cut back, 2 bases at V and 0 bases at J, with 11 bases in the middle. This CDR3 comprises 15 residues. CDR1 and CDR2 from the germline V gene are MNHEY and SVGAGI. In nucleotides, the CDR3 is TGTGCCAGCAGTTACGGGACTTTTAGCTCCTACGAGCAGTACTTC. Translating gives CASSYGTFSSYEQYF.

The V and J genes are TRBV19 and TRBJ2-1, with D perhaps given as TRBD1 or TRBD2 (5 bases each). There are 14 residues in the CDR3. The V gene lost 6 bases and the J gene lost 12 bases, with 21 bases spanning the gap. CDR1 is LNHDA, CDR2 SQIVND, per germline (reference sequence). CDR3 loop: CASSPGPKRGGQFF. CDR3 nucleotides: TGTGCCAGTAGCCCGGGACCCAAACGGGGTGGGCAGTTCTTC.

The rearrangement joins TRBV5-1 to TRBJ2-7; no clear D gene. Germline CDR1 is SGHRS and CDR2 is YFSETQ. Trimming took off 2 bases at V and 7 bases at J, with 16 bases between the two ends. The CDR3 is 14 residues long. CDR3 region: CASSLSSNGREQYF. The CDR3 bases are TGCGCCAGCAGCTTATCCTCCAACGGGCGGGAGCAGTACTTC.

This clone appeared a single time. The chain joins TRBV7-2 to TRBJ1-1; maybe TRBD1 (6 bases). The CDR3 runs to 14 residues. The ends were cut back, 2 bases at V and 0 bases at J, with 7 bases in the middle. CDR1 SGHTA and CDR2 FQGNSA come from the germline V gene. CDR3 region: CASSLKGVNTEAFF. The CDR3 DNA follows: TGTGCCAGCAGCTTAAAGGGGGTGAACACTGAAGCTTTCTTT.

This chain connects TRBV5-1 to TRBJ2-1; D tentatively fits TRBD1 or TRBD2 (7 bases each). With 4 bases removed from V and 8 bases from J, the gap between germline ends came to 19 bases. This CDR3 comprises 15 residues. CDR1 and CDR2 (germline): SGHRS, YFSETQ. The CDR3 DNA sequence: TGCGCCAGCAGCCCCCCTTTCAGGGGGAGGGATGAGCAGTTCTTC. It is translated as CASSPPFRGRDEQFF.

The chain joins TRBV10-1 to TRBJ2-6; D is ambiguous. The CDR3 contains 18 residues. Germline loops: CDR1 WNHNN, CDR2 SYGVQD (reference sequence). V gave up 5 bases and J gave up 5 bases, with 22 bases separating them. CDR3 in DNA: TGCGCCAGCAGTAGAATTCCGATCGCACAAAGTCGGGCCAACGTCCTGACTTTC. It codes for CASSRIPIAQSRANVLTF.

The chain carries TRBV7-2 and TRBJ1-2; no firm D call. CDR3 length equals 14 residues. Germline CDR1 SGHTA, CDR2 FQGNSA. Trimming shortened V by 1 base and J by 4 bases, and 10 bases separated the two germline ends. The CDR3 reads CASSLVDWGYGYTF. Written as DNA, the CDR3 is TGTGCCAGCAGCTTAGTGGACTGGGGCTATGGCTACACCTTC.

The DNA of the CDR3 is TGTGCCAGTAGTATCTCAGGGGTAAATTCACCCCTCCACTTT. Amino acid sequence: CASSISGVNSPLHF. This chain connects TRBV19 to TRBJ1-6; D perhaps matches TRBD1 (6 bases). V was clipped by 3 bases and J by 7 bases, with 10 bases between them. Looked up from germline, CDR1 is LNHDA and CDR2 is SQIVND (reference sequence). This CDR3 comprises 14 residues.

V and J are TRBV5-1 and TRBJ2-3; D gene ambiguous. CDR1 SGHRS and CDR2 YFSETQ come from the germline V gene. V lost 1 base, J lost 0 bases, and 6 bases lay in between. This CDR3 comprises 14 residues. The CDR3 loop is CASSLSRSTDTQYF. In DNA, the CDR3 is TGCGCCAGCAGCTTGTCAAGGAGCACAGATACGCAGTATTTT.

V is TRBV4-2 and J is TRBJ2-3; TRBD2 agrees at 9 bases. This CDR3 has 17 amino acids. The germline CDR1 and CDR2 sequences are LGHNA and YNFKEQ. The V segment lost 4 bases and the J segment 3 bases; nucleotides outside the gene matches: 11. The CDR3 coding sequence is TGTGCCAGCAGCCCAGCAGGCGGGGGGGCTACGACAGATACGCAGTATTTT. It is translated as CASSPAGGGATTDTQYF.

The gene calls are TRBV13 and TRBJ2-1, with 7 bases fitting TRBD1. The V and J ends lost 2 bases and 8 bases, in that order; junction bases with no gene match: 6. This CDR3 has 14 amino acids. Per germline, CDR1 PRHDT and CDR2 FYEKMQ (reference sequence). CDR3 nucleotide sequence: TGTGCCAGCAGCTTACCACAGGGGAACCATGAGCAGTTCTTC. Translated: CASSLPQGNHEQFF. The full variable domain, its missing parts supplied by reference TRBV13 and TRBJ2-1, is AAGVIQSPRHLIKEKRETATLKCYPIPRHDTVYWYQQGPGQDPQFLISFYEKMQSDKGSIPDRFSAQQFSDYHSELNMSSLELGDSALYFCASSLPQGNHEQFFGPGTRLTVL.

V usage is TRBV5-4 and J usage is TRBJ2-7; 10 bases align to TRBD2. CDR1 and CDR2 (germline): SGHNT, YYREEE (reference sequence). Unmatched junction bases numbered 4, after V lost 4 bases and J lost 0 bases. This CDR3 is 15 amino acids long. The DNA for the CDR3 is TGTGCCAGCAGCAGATCTAGCGGGAGCTCCTACGAGCAGTACTTC. Residues: CASSRSSGSSYEQYF.

The count of this clone is one. The V call is TRBV20-1, the J call TRBJ2-1; TRBD2 might be the D (5 bases). V was shortened by 0 bases and J by 13 bases, with 10 bases between the two germline ends. Looked up from germline, CDR1 is DFQATT and CDR2 is SNEGSKA (reference sequence). The CDR3 runs to 11 residues. The CDR3 reads CSARESGSQFF. CDR3 in DNA: TGCAGTGCTAGAGAATCGGGAAGCCAGTTCTTC.

There are a few counts of this clone. V and J are TRBV5-1 and TRBJ2-5; 11 bases map to TRBD2. The V gene end was trimmed by 4 bases and the J gene end by 4 bases; junction bases not matched to a gene: 3. The CDR3 consists of 14 residues. Germline V CDR1 and CDR2: SGHRS, YFSETQ. CDR3 sequence reads: CASSPGTSGETQYF. The CDR3 DNA follows: TGCGCCAGCAGCCCAGGGACTAGCGGAGAGACCCAGTACTTC.

The chain combines TRBV5-4 with TRBJ2-7, with 8 bases identical to TRBD1. Germline loops: CDR1 SGHNT, CDR2 YYREEE (reference sequence). This CDR3 has 15 amino acids. Germline trimming cut 0 bases from V and 4 bases from J; bases unmatched to any gene: 6. In DNA form, the CDR3 reads TGTGCCAGCAGCTTGGGCCGGACAGGGATTTACGAGCAGTACTTC. Translated: CASSLGRTGIYEQYF.

The V call is TRBV7-9, the J call TRBJ2-3; no clear D gene. CDR3 size: 12 residues. V lost 4 bases and J 9 bases, leaving 11 bases between the germline ends. Germline V gives CDR1 SEHNR, CDR2 FQNEAQ (reference sequence). In DNA, the CDR3 is TGTGCCAGCAGCTCCCCGGTCGAGACGCAGTATTTT. This sequence encodes CASSSPVETQYF.

The V gene is TRBV6-1, the J gene TRBJ2-1; either TRBD1 or TRBD2 may fit D (5 bases each). Trimming took off 6 bases at V and 10 bases at J, with 13 bases between the two ends. The CDR3 length is 12 residues. The germline CDR1 and CDR2 sequences are MNHNS and SASEGT. CDR3 protein: CASSRVREEQFF. Written as DNA, the CDR3 is TGTGCCAGCAGCAGGGTAAGGGAGGAGCAGTTCTTC.

The rearrangement uses TRBV5-1 and TRBJ2-3; D is possibly TRBD1 or TRBD2 (7 bases each). Germline lookup yields CDR1 SGHRS and CDR2 YFSETQ. The CDR3 is made up of 15 amino acids. V was cut by 4 bases and J by 6 bases, with 18 bases left in between. CDR3 residues: CASSGEGTAGDTQYF. CDR3 DNA sequence: TGCGCCAGCAGCGGGGAAGGGACAGCGGGGGATACGCAGTATTTT.

This clone was observed once. V usage is TRBV18 and J usage is TRBJ2-1; 8 bases match TRBD1. With 2 bases clipped from V and 9 bases from J, the junction kept 3 bases outside the gene matches. This CDR3 contains 13 residues. Germline V lookup: CDR1 KGHSH, CDR2 LQKENI. CDR3 region: CASSPSGGGEQFF. The CDR3, as DNA: TGTGCCAGCTCACCATCAGGGGGCGGTGAGCAGTTCTTC.